These 7 T cell receptor beta chains originate from one sample sequenced in a study of CD8 T cells in ankylosing spondylitis. TCRdb reanalysed the 5' RACE reads using MiXCR and keeps one entry per CDR3 protein. The table shows roughly 180,000 distinct CDR3 sequences, with approximately 10% occurring only once. The sample taken for sequencing was blood, either unsorted or a sorted T cell fraction (not recorded which). The receptor set was obtained from a female donor with ankylosing spondylitis or in good health (not recorded which).

CDR3 region: CASTQWRMNTEAFF. The CDR3 coding sequence is TGTGCCAGCACCCAATGGAGGATGAACACTGAAGCTTTCTTT. V is TRBV2 and J is TRBJ1-1, with D uncertain. Trimming pared 7 bases from V and 0 bases from J, leaving 12 bases between. The CDR3 loop spans 14 amino acids. The germline CDR1 and CDR2 sequences are SNHLY and FYNNEI. Combining the CDR3 with reference TRBV2 and TRBJ1-1 gives the whole variable domain EPEVTQTPSHQVTQMGQEVILRCVPISNHLYFYWYRQILGQKVEFLVSFYNNEISEKSEIFDDQFSVERPDGSNFTLKIRSTKLEDSAMYFCASTQWRMNTEAFFGQGTRLTVV.

CDR3 nucleotide sequence: TGCAGTGCTGGGGACTCCCGCACAGATACGCAGTATTTT. Protein product: CSAGDSRTDTQYF. This chain links TRBV20-1 with TRBJ2-3, with a tentative D call TRBD2 (6 bases). V dropped 5 bases and J dropped 1 base, with 10 bases sitting between them. The CDR3 has 13 amino acids. Germline V gene data show CDR1 as DFQATT and CDR2 as SNEGSKA (reference sequence).

Only a few counts were recorded for this clonotype. The rearrangement links TRBV24-1 to TRBJ2-5; 7 bases are a match to TRBD1. With V trimmed by 3 bases and J by 7 bases, 13 bases remained unmatched. Germline lookup yields CDR1 KGHDR and CDR2 SFDVKD. The CDR3 runs 16 residues. The CDR3 sequence is CATSDPTGLGRGTQYF. In DNA form, the CDR3 reads TGTGCCACCAGTGATCCGACAGGGCTCGGCCGGGGGACCCAGTACTTC.

The chain employs TRBV9 and TRBJ2-3; 12 positions agree with TRBD2. CDR1 SGDLS and CDR2 YYNGEE come from the germline V gene. The CDR3 is 17 residues long. V lost 2 bases and J lost 3; bases outside the gene matches: 7. The CDR3 DNA reads TGTGCCAGCAGCGTTTCTAGCGGGAGGGCCAAAACAGATACGCAGTATTTT. Translated, it gives CASSVSSGRAKTDTQYF.

With regard to this clonotype: A much larger clone differs by one base, so this may be a read error. The CDR3 nucleotides read TGTGCCATCAGTTACCACAAGGCGGCGGGAGTCTTCTTC. It yields the protein CAISYHKAAGVFF. The genes are TRBV10-3 and TRBJ2-1; 7 positions match TRBD2. This CDR3 is 13 amino acids long. Per germline, CDR1 ENHRY and CDR2 SYGVKD. The ends lost 5 bases at V and 16 bases at J; junction bases unmatched: 14.

The sample holds many counts of this clonotype. The rearrangement uses TRBV18 and TRBJ2-3, with TRBD2 matching 13 bases. CDR1 and CDR2 from the germline V gene are KGHSH and LQKENI. V lost 6 bases and J lost 4; bases outside the gene matches: 7. This CDR3 has 16 residues. DNA for the CDR3: TGTGCCAGCTCTCCTCCGGGACTAGCGGGATCAGATACGCAGTATTTT. Encoded protein: CASSPPGLAGSDTQYF.

There are many counts of this clonotype. The chain combines TRBV4-3 with TRBJ2-7; TRBD2 agrees at 9 bases. The junction had 4 bases not matched to a gene; V was cut back by 3 bases and J by 4 bases. Germline V CDR1 and CDR2: LGHNA, YSLEER. The CDR3 runs to 14 residues. CDR3 sequence: CASSHYAGGYEQYF. As DNA, the CDR3 is TGCGCCAGCAGCCATTACGCGGGAGGGTACGAGCAGTACTTC.